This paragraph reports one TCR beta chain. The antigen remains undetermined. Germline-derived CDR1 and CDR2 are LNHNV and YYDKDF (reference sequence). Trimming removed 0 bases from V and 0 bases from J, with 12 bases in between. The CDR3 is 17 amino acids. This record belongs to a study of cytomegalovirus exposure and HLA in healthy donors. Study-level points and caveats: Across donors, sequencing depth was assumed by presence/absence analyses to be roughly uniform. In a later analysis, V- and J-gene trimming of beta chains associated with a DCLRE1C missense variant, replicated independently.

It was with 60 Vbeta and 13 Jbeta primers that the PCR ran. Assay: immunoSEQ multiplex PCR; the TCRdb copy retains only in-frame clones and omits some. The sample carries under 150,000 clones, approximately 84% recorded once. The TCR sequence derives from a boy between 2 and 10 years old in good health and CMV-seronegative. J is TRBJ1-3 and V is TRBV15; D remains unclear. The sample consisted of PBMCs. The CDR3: CATSRDWPGTSGNTIYF. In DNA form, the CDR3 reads TGTGCCACCAGCAGAGATTGGCCAGGTACCTCTGGAAACACCATATATTTT.